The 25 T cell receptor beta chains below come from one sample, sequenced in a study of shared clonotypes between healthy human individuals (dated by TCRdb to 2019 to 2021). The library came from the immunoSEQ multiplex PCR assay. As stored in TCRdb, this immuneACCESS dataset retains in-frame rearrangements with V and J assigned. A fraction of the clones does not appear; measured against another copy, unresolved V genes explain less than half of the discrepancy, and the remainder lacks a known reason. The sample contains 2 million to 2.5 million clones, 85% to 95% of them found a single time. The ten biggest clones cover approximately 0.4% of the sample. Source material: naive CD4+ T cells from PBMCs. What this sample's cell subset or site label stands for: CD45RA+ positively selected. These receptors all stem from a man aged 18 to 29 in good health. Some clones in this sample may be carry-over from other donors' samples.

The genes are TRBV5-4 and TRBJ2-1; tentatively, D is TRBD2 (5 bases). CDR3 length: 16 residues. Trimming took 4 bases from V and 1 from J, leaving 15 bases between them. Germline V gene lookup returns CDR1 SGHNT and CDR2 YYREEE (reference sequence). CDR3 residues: CASSPTRLASYNEQFF. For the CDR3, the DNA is TGTGCCAGCAGCCCCACTAGGCTGGCGTCCTACAATGAGCAGTTCTTC.

The CDR3 DNA sequence: TGTGCCAGCAGCTTGTCTTCGGGAGATGGCTACACCTTC. Translation: CASSLSSGDGYTF. The chain couples TRBV11-2 to TRBJ1-2, with unresolved D. The CDR3 spans 13 residues. V gave up 3 bases and J gave up 6 bases, with 11 bases separating them. Germline V lookup: CDR1 SGHAT, CDR2 FQNNGV.

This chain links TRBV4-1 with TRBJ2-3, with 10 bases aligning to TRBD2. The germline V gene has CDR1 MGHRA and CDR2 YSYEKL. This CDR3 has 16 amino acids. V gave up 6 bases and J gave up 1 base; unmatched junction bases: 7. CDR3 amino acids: CASSRSSGSGTDTQYF. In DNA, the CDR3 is TGCGCCAGCAGTCGTTCTAGCGGGAGCGGCACAGATACGCAGTATTTT.

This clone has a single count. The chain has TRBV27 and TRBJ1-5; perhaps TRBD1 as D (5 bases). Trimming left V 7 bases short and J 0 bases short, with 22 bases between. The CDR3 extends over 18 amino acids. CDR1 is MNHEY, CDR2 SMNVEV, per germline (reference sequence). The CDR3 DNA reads TGTGCCAGCACAGGGACGCGCCTCCCACTGTATAGCAATCAGCCCCAGCATTTT. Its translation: CASTGTRLPLYSNQPQHF.

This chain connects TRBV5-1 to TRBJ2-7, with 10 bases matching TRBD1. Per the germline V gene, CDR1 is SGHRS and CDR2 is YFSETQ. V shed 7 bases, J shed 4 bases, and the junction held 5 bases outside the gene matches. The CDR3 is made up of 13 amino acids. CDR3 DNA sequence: TGCGCCAGCGCCGGGACAGGGGAGTACGAGCAGTACTTC. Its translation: CASAGTGEYEQYF. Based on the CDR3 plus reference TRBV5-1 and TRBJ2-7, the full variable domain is KAGVTQTPRYLIKTRGQQVTLSCSPISGHRSVSWYQQTPGQGLQFLFEYFSETQRNKGNFPGRFSGRQFSNSRSEMNVSTLELGDSALYLCASAGTGEYEQYFGPGTRLTVT.

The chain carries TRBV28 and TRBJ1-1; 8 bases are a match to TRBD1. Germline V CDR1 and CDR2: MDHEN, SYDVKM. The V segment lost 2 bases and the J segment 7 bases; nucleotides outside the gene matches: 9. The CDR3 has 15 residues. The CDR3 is CASSLTGGGNREAFF. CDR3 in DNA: TGTGCCAGCAGTTTAACAGGGGGTGGAAACCGTGAAGCTTTCTTT.

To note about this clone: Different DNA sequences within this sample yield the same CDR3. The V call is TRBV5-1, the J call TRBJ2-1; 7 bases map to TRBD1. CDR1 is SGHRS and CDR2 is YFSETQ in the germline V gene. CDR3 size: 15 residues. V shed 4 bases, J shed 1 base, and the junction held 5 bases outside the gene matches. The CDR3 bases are TGCGCCAGCAGCGCTGCAGGGGGTTCCTACAATGAGCAGTTCTTC. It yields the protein CASSAAGGSYNEQFF.

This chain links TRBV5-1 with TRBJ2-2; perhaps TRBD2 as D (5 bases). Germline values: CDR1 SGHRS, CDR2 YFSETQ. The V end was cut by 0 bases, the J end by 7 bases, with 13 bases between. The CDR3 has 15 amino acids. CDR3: CASSLEGFGGGELFF. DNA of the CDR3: TGCGCCAGCAGCTTGGAGGGATTTGGAGGCGGGGAGCTGTTTTTT.

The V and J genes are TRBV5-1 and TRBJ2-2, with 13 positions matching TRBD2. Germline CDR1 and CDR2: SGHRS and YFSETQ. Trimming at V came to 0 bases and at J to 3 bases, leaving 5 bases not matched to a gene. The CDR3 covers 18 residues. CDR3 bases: TGCGCCAGCAGCTTGGGACTAGCGGGAGGTACAGACACCGGGGAGCTGTTTTTT. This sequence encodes CASSLGLAGGTDTGELFF.

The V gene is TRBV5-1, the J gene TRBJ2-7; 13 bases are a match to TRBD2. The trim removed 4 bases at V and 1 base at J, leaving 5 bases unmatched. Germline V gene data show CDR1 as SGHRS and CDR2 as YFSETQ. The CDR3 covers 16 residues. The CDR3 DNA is TGCGCCAGCAGCCCGGGGGGACTAGCGGGATCCTACGAGCAGTACTTC. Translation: CASSPGGLAGSYEQYF.

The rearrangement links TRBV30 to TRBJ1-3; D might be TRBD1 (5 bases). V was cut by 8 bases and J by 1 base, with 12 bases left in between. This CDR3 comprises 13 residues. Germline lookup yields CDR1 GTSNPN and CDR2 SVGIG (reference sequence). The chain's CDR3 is CAGAGKSGNTIYF. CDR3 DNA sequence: TGTGCCGGCGCAGGGAAGTCTGGAAACACCATATATTTT.

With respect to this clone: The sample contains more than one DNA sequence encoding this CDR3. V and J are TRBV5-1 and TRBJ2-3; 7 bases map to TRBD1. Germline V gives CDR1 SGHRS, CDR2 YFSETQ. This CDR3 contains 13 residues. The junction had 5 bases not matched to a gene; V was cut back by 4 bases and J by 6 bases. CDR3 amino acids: CASSPTGTDTQYF. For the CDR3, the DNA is TGCGCCAGCAGCCCGACAGGGACCGATACGCAGTATTTT.

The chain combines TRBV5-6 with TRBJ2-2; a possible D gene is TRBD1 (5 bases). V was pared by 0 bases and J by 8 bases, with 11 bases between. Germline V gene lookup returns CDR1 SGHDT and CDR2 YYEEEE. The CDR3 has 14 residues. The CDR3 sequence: CASSLGPGSGELFF. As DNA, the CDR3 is TGTGCCAGCAGCTTGGGTCCAGGGTCGGGGGAGCTGTTTTTT. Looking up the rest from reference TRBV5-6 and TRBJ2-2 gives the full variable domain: DAGVTQSPTHLIKTRGQQVTLRCSPKSGHDTVSWYQQALGQGPQFIFQYYEEEERQRGNFPDRFSGHQFPNYSSELNVNALLLGDSALYLCASSLGPGSGELFFGEGSRLTVL.

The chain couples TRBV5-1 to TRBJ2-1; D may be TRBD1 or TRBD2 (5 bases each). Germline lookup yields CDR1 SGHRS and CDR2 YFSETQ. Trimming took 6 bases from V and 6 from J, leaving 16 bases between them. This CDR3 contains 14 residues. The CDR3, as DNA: TGCGCCAGCAATTCCGGGACGGCAACCAATGAGCAGTTCTTC. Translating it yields CASNSGTATNEQFF. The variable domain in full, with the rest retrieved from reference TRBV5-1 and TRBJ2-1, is KAGVTQTPRYLIKTRGQQVTLSCSPISGHRSVSWYQQTPGQGLQFLFEYFSETQRNKGNFPGRFSGRQFSNSRSEMNVSTLELGDSALYLCASNSGTATNEQFFGPGTRLTVL.

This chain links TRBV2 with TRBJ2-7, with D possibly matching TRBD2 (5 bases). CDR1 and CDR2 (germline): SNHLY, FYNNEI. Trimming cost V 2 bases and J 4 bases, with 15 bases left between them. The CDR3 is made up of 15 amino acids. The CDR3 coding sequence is TGTGCCAGCAGTGAACCGGGCGGACTTACTTACGAGCAGTACTTC. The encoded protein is CASSEPGGLTYEQYF.

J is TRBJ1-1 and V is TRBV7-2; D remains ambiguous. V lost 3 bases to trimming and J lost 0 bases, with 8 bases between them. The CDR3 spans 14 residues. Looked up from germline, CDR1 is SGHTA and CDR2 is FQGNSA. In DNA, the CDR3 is TGTGCCAGCAGCTTTCTGTGGGTGAACACTGAAGCTTTCTTT. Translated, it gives CASSFLWVNTEAFF.

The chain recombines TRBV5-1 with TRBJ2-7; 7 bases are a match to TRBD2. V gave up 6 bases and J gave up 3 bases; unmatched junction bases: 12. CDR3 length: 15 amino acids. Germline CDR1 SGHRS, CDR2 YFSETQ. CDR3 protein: CASNKGPSGLYEQYF. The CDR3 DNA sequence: TGCGCCAGCAATAAGGGTCCTAGCGGACTCTACGAGCAGTACTTC.

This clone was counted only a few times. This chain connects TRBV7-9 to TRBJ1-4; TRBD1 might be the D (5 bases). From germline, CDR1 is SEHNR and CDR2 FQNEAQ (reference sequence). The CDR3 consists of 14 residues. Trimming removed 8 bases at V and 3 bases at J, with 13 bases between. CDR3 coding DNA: TGTGCCAGCCAAAGGGGCATGTCTAATGAAAAACTGTTTTTT. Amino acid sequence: CASQRGMSNEKLFF.

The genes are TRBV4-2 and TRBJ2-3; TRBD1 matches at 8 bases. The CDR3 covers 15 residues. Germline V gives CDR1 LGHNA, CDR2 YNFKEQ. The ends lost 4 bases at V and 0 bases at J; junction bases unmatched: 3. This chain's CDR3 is CASSRGQGSTDTQYF. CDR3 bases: TGTGCCAGCAGCCGCGGACAGGGCAGCACAGATACGCAGTATTTT.

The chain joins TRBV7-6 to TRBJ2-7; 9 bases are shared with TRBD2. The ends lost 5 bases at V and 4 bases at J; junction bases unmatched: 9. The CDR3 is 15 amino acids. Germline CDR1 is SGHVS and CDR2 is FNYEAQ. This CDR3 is CASSMREGLRYEQYF. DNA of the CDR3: TGTGCCAGCAGCATGCGGGAGGGCCTAAGGTACGAGCAGTACTTC.

CDR3 amino acids: CASRSGRGAGELFF. The CDR3 DNA reads as TGTGCCAGTAGATCCGGCAGGGGTGCCGGGGAGCTGTTTTTT. The chain uses TRBV19 and TRBJ2-2; a weak D match, TRBD1 (6 bases). The V gene lost 6 bases and the J gene lost 6 bases, with 14 bases spanning the gap. CDR3 length: 14 residues. Germline CDR1 is LNHDA and CDR2 is SQIVND (reference sequence).

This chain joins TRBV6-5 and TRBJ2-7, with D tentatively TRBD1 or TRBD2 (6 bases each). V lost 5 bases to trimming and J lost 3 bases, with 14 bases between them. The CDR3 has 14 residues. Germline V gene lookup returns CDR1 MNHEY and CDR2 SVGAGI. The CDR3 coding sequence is TGTGCCAGCAGTACGAACAGGGAGGTCTACGAGCAGTACTTC. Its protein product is CASSTNREVYEQYF.

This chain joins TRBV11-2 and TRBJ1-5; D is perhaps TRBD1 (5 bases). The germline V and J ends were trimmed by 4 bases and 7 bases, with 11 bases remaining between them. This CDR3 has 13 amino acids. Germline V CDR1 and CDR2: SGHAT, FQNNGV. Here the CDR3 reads CASSSQVLQPQHF. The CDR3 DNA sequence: TGTGCCAGCAGCTCACAGGTTTTACAGCCCCAGCATTTT.

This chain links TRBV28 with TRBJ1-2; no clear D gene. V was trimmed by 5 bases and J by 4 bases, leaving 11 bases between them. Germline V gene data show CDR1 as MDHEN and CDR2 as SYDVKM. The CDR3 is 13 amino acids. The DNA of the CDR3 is TGTGCCAGCAGTCCATCGGACGGCTATGGCTACACCTTC. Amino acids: CASSPSDGYGYTF.

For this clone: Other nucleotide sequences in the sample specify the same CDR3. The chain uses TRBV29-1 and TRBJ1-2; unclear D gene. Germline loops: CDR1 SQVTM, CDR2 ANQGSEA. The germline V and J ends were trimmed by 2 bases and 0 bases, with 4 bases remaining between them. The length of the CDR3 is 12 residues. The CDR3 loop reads CSVESANYGYTF. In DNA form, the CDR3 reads TGCAGCGTTGAAAGCGCTAACTATGGCTACACCTTC.